A single sample gave rise to the 21 T cell receptor beta chains below, sequenced in a study of blood T cell repertoires in COVID-19. Sequencing used immunoSEQ multiplex PCR; TCRdb keeps in-frame clones, though not all of them. This sample has some 280,000 clones; around nine tenths occur once, and the top ten carry about 0.94%. Sequences were obtained from peripheral blood. The receptors here all came from a woman aged 40 to 50 who had recovered from COVID-19.

This clone was detected only a few times. The genes are TRBV7-2 and TRBJ1-6, with TRBD1 as a possible D gene (6 bases). CDR1 is SGHTA and CDR2 is FQGNSA in the germline V gene. The CDR3 runs to 15 residues. Trimming shortened V by 1 base and J by 11 bases, and 15 bases separated the two germline ends. CDR3 sequence (DNA): TGTGCCAGCAGCTTAGACGGGGGGCAAGGAGCACCCCTCCACTTT. As protein: CASSLDGGQGAPLHF. Full variable domain (remainder filled in from reference TRBV7-2 and TRBJ1-6): GAGVSQSPSNKVTEKGKDVELRCDPISGHTALYWYRQSLGQGLEFLIYFQGNSAPDKSGLPSDRFSAERTGGSVSTLTIQRTQQEDSAVYLCASSLDGGQGAPLHFGNGTRLTVT.

The CDR3 sequence is CAWAQGGSNQPQHF. The DNA for the CDR3 is TGTGCCTGGGCACAGGGGGGTAGCAATCAGCCCCAGCATTTT. The rearrangement joins TRBV30 to TRBJ1-5; 8 positions match TRBD1. The CDR3 runs 14 residues. Looked up from germline, CDR1 is GTSNPN and CDR2 is SVGIG (reference sequence). With V trimmed by 5 bases and J by 0 bases, 3 bases remained unmatched.

The chain joins TRBV11-2 to TRBJ2-1, with 11 bases matching TRBD1. In germline, CDR1 is SGHAT, CDR2 FQNNGV. V was clipped by 4 bases and J by 7 bases; unmatched bases: 6. This CDR3 is 15 amino acids long. This chain's CDR3 is CASSYGQGARNEQFF. CDR3 coding DNA: TGTGCCAGCAGCTACGGACAGGGGGCGAGAAATGAGCAGTTCTTC.

This sequence joins TRBV5-6 and TRBJ1-1; a possible D gene is TRBD1 (6 bases). The ends were cut back, 4 bases at V and 0 bases at J, with 10 bases in the middle. The CDR3 runs 14 residues. Germline V gives CDR1 SGHDT, CDR2 YYEEEE. The CDR3 DNA is TGTGCCAGCAGCAACGGACAGCTGAACACTGAAGCTTTCTTT. This encodes CASSNGQLNTEAFF. Drawing the rest from reference TRBV5-6 and TRBJ1-1, the complete variable domain is DAGVTQSPTHLIKTRGQQVTLRCSPKSGHDTVSWYQQALGQGPQFIFQYYEEEERQRGNFPDRFSGHQFPNYSSELNVNALLLGDSALYLCASSNGQLNTEAFFGQGTRLTVV.

This chain joins TRBV24-1 and TRBJ1-2; TRBD1 matches 8 bases. The last part of the DNA fits TRBJ2-5 better; the J call may be wrong. In germline, CDR1 is KGHDR, CDR2 SFDVKD. The CDR3 is 12 residues long. The CDR3 sequence: CATSDQGQAQYF. For the CDR3, the DNA is TGTGCCACCAGTGACCAGGGACAGGCCCAGTACTTC.

The chain uses TRBV6-5 and TRBJ2-2; D is ambiguous. Per germline, CDR1 MNHEY and CDR2 SVGAGI. The CDR3 sequence is 13 residues long. The V and J ends lost 5 bases and 1 base respectively, with 5 bases between them. CDR3 amino acids: CASSQRNTGELFF. The CDR3 nucleotides read TGTGCCAGCAGTCAGCGGAACACCGGGGAGCTGTTTTTT.

V gene TRBV5-1 combines with J gene TRBJ2-2, with TRBD2 matching 8 bases. Trimming cost V 4 bases and J 6 bases; bases outside gene matches: 26. Looked up from germline, CDR1 is SGHRS and CDR2 is YFSETQ. CDR3 length equals 21 residues. CDR3 sequence (DNA): TGCGCCAGCAGCCGGCCCCTACCCATCAGCGGGAGTGGTAATGCGCCCGGGGAGCTGTTTTTT. Translation: CASSRPLPISGSGNAPGELFF.

This clone was seen a single time. J is TRBJ2-5 and V is TRBV7-8; 7 positions agree with TRBD1. This CDR3 has 14 amino acids. The germline gives CDR1 SGHVS, CDR2 FQNEAQ. The J segment lost 4 bases and the V segment lost 4 bases, leaving 6 bases of the junction unmatched. The CDR3 bases are TGTGCCAGCAGCTCCGGGACAGCTCTAGAGACCCAGTACTTC. Protein: CASSSGTALETQYF.

Comment on this clone: At the DNA level, this CDR3 is encoded by other sequences in the same sample as well. The chain carries TRBV28 and TRBJ2-3, with D hard to call. Germline CDR1 is MDHEN and CDR2 is SYDVKM. The CDR3 is made up of 11 amino acids. The V and J ends lost 2 bases and 6 bases respectively, with 3 bases between them. The CDR3 here is CASSLRDTQYF. CDR3 nucleotide sequence: TGTGCCAGCAGTTTACGGGATACGCAGTATTTT.

This chain connects TRBV18 to TRBJ2-7; the D is unclear. The CDR3 length is 15 residues. Germline CDR1 KGHSH, CDR2 LQKENI. Between the trimmed V and J ends, which lost 5 bases and 0 bases, there was a span of 14 bases. This CDR3 reads CASSGNGGFSYEQYF. Written as DNA, the CDR3 is TGTGCCAGCTCAGGCAATGGTGGTTTCTCCTACGAGCAGTACTTC. Using reference TRBV18 and TRBJ2-7 for the parts outside the CDR3, the full variable domain is NAGVMQNPRHLVRRRGQEARLRCSPMKGHSHVYWYRQLPEEGLKFMVYLQKENIIDESGMPKERFSAEFPKEGPSILRIQQVVRGDSAAYFCASSGNGGFSYEQYFGPGTRLTVT.

The J gene is TRBJ2-5, the V gene TRBV15; maybe TRBD1 (6 bases). The germline gives CDR1 LNHNV, CDR2 YYDKDF (reference sequence). This CDR3 contains 14 residues. The V end was cut by 5 bases, the J end by 1 base, with 11 bases between. CDR3 nucleotide sequence: TGTGCCACCAGCGGAAACAGGGCCCAAGAGACCCAGTACTTC. Translating it yields CATSGNRAQETQYF.

The chain employs TRBV5-5 and TRBJ1-5, with 10 bases identical to TRBD1. Trimming took 7 bases from V and 0 from J; bases not matched to a gene: 10. CDR1 SGHKS and CDR2 YYEKEE come from the germline V gene (reference sequence). This CDR3 spans 17 amino acids. The DNA for the CDR3 is TGTGCCAGCCGACAGGGGGCTGACCTATATAGCAATCAGCCCCAGCATTTT. It yields the protein CASRQGADLYSNQPQHF.

In DNA form, the CDR3 reads TGTGCCAGCAGCAAGACTAGCGGAGGTAGGAGCTCCTACAATGAGCAGTTCTTC. It specifies CASSKTSGGRSSYNEQFF. The chain employs TRBV7-2 and TRBJ2-1; 9 bases map to TRBD2. Trimming at V came to 5 bases and at J to 0 bases, leaving 11 bases not matched to a gene. The CDR3 is 18 amino acids. Germline-derived CDR1 and CDR2 are SGHTA and FQGNSA. Drawing the rest from reference TRBV7-2 and TRBJ2-1, the complete variable domain is GAGVSQSPSNKVTEKGKDVELRCDPISGHTALYWYRQSLGQGLEFLIYFQGNSAPDKSGLPSDRFSAERTGGSVSTLTIQRTQQEDSAVYLCASSKTSGGRSSYNEQFFGPGTRLTVL.

The gene calls are TRBV18 and TRBJ1-6, with TRBD1 matching 8 bases. This CDR3 is 13 amino acids long. The germline V gene encodes CDR1 KGHSH and CDR2 LQKENI. The J segment lost 7 bases and the V segment lost 5 bases, leaving 1 base of the junction unmatched. This chain's CDR3 is CASSTGGNSPLHF. The CDR3 nucleotides are TGTGCCAGCTCAACAGGGGGGAATTCACCCCTCCACTTT.

V and J are TRBV9 and TRBJ1-1; D is possibly TRBD1 (5 bases). V lost 3 bases and J 0 bases, leaving 12 bases between the germline ends. The germline gives CDR1 SGDLS, CDR2 YYNGEE. The CDR3 is 15 amino acids. The CDR3 here is CASSGQQAVNTEAFF. The CDR3 coding sequence is TGTGCCAGCAGCGGCCAACAGGCAGTGAACACTGAAGCTTTCTTT.

J is TRBJ2-3 and V is TRBV14, with 8 bases that match TRBD1. The V gene's germline CDR1 is SGHDN and CDR2 FVKESK. CDR3 length: 15 amino acids. Trimming removed 5 bases from V and 3 bases from J; junction bases left unmatched: 7. Here the CDR3 DNA reads TGTGCCAGCAGCAGACAGGGGTTTAAAACAGATACGCAGTATTTT. Amino acid sequence: CASSRQGFKTDTQYF.

V is TRBV5-5 and J is TRBJ1-5; tentative D call: TRBD1 (6 bases). The CDR3 spans 16 residues. CDR1 is SGHKS and CDR2 is YYEKEE in the germline V gene (reference sequence). Trimming shortened V by 1 base and J by 2 bases, and 13 bases separated the two germline ends. The CDR3 loop is CASSLRGAIGNQPQHF. The CDR3 nucleotides are TGTGCCAGCAGCTTGCGGGGGGCGATTGGCAATCAGCCCCAGCATTTT.

This sequence joins TRBV7-2 and TRBJ1-1; TRBD1 matches 8 bases. Trimming took 2 bases from V and 10 from J; bases not matched to a gene: 9. There are 14 residues in the CDR3. CDR1 is SGHTA, CDR2 FQGNSA, per germline. The CDR3 protein is CASSLNQGAAGAFF. CDR3 nucleotide sequence: TGTGCCAGCAGCTTAAACCAGGGGGCCGCAGGAGCTTTCTTT.

The rearrangement links TRBV3-1 (or the pseudogene TRBV3-2) to TRBJ2-4, with D perhaps TRBD1 (6 bases). The germline gives CDR1 LGHDT, CDR2 YNNKEL (reference sequence). Trimming took off 4 bases at V and 0 bases at J, with 7 bases between the two ends. The CDR3 length is 14 residues. The CDR3 DNA follows: TGTGCCAGCAGCCCACAGGGAGCCAAAAACATTCAGTACTTC. Translated: CASSPQGAKNIQYF.

This chain links TRBV25-1 with TRBJ2-3, with 7 bases lining up with TRBD2. Trimming cost V 5 bases and J 7 bases; bases outside gene matches: 9. Germline-derived CDR1 and CDR2 are MGHDK and SYGVNS. This CDR3 region has 14 residues. In DNA form, the CDR3 reads TGTGCCAGCAGTCTCGCGGGAGATGGGTATACGCAGTATTTT. This encodes CASSLAGDGYTQYF.

CDR3 sequence (DNA): TGCGCCAGCAGCTTACTAGTACAAGCAGATACGCAGTATTTT. Protein sequence: CASSLLVQADTQYF. V is TRBV5-1 and J is TRBJ2-3; D might be TRBD2 (5 bases). Deletions cut 2 bases from V and 4 bases from J, with 11 bases between. Germline V gene data show CDR1 as SGHRS and CDR2 as YFSETQ. The CDR3 extends over 14 amino acids.